The 20 T cell receptor beta chains given below trace back to one sample, sequenced in a study of CD8+ T cells in alopecia areata. Investigators isolated RNA and reverse transcribed it into cDNA to act as the sequencing template. Clones were read by immunoSEQ multiplex PCR, and TCRdb kept only the in-frame ones, dropping some. The sample consists of roughly 200,000 clones, about 55% of them appearing once. This sample's treatment: oral pan-JAK inhibitor, 5-10 mg twice daily. The material was CD8+ T cells sorted from blood, obtained at week 24, from a patient treated with tofacitinib. These receptors were taken from a human donor with alopecia areata.

The rearrangement links TRBV4-3 to TRBJ1-5; possible D gene TRBD1, 5 bases. CDR1 and CDR2 from the germline V gene are LGHNA and YSLEER. V lost 0 bases and J lost 2, with 11 bases in between. This CDR3 is 16 amino acids long. The CDR3 DNA sequence: TGCGCCAGCAGCCAAGACTGGAGAGGGGGCAATCAGCCCCAGCATTTT. It translates to CASSQDWRGGNQPQHF.

The rearrangement links TRBV29-1 to TRBJ1-1; unclear D gene. CDR3 length equals 13 residues. CDR1 is SQVTM, CDR2 ANQGSEA, per germline. CDR3 loop: CSVVSALNTEAFF. For the CDR3, the DNA is TGCTCCGTAGTCTCGGCCTTGAACACTGAAGCTTTCTTT.

This clone has a handful of counts. This sequence joins TRBV7-9 and TRBJ2-3, with 9 bases matching TRBD2. The trim removed 5 bases at V and 4 bases at J, leaving 10 bases unmatched. CDR1 and CDR2 from the germline V gene are SEHNR and FQNEAQ (reference sequence). This CDR3 has 16 amino acids. The CDR3 DNA is TGTGCCAGCAGCCCGACTAGCGGTAATTTTTCAGATACGCAGTATTTT. Translation gives CASSPTSGNFSDTQYF.

This rearrangement joins TRBV29-1 to TRBJ2-7, with D possibly TRBD1 on 5 matching bases. The V end lost 4 bases, the J end lost 5 bases, and 12 bases lay between the germline ends. Germline-derived CDR1 and CDR2 are SQVTM and ANQGSEA. The CDR3 loop spans 12 amino acids. The CDR3 region has the DNA TGCAGCGTTGTAAAGGGGAACGACGAGCAGTACTTC. Translation gives CSVVKGNDEQYF.

The chain links TRBV30 to TRBJ1-4, with D perhaps matching TRBD1 (6 bases). The CDR3 has 13 residues. V was pared by 1 base and J by 4 bases, with 7 bases between. The germline V gene encodes CDR1 GTSNPN and CDR2 SVGIG (reference sequence). The CDR3 sequence is CAWSAGVNEKLFF. For the CDR3, the DNA is TGTGCCTGGAGTGCAGGGGTTAATGAAAAACTGTTTTTT.

J is TRBJ1-5 and V is TRBV6-5; no definite D call. The V gene's germline CDR1 is MNHEY and CDR2 SVGAGI. The CDR3 has 11 amino acids. Trimming removed 9 bases from V and 5 bases from J, with 8 bases in between. The CDR3 DNA reads TGTGCCAGGAATCGTCATCAGCCCCAGCATTTT. This gives the protein CARNRHQPQHF.

V gene TRBV4-3 combines with J gene TRBJ1-1; D uncertain. There are 15 residues in the CDR3. Germline CDR1 reads LGHNA; CDR2 reads YSLEER. V shed 1 base and J shed 1 base, with 10 bases lying between them. The CDR3 bases are TGCGCCAGCAGCCAAGGAGGCCGGCCGAACACTGAAGCTTTCTTT. It codes for CASSQGGRPNTEAFF.

The chain combines TRBV7-2 with TRBJ2-7; D not resolved. In germline, CDR1 is SGHTA, CDR2 FQGNSA. This CDR3 comprises 14 residues. Trimming took 3 bases from V and 4 from J, leaving 13 bases between them. CDR3 in amino acids: CASSFNLGLYEQYF. As DNA, the CDR3 is TGTGCCAGCAGCTTCAACTTGGGGTTGTACGAGCAGTACTTC.

J is TRBJ1-5 and V is TRBV4-3; TRBD1 matches at 8 bases. CDR3 length equals 14 residues. Unmatched junction bases numbered 0, after V lost 1 base and J lost 4 bases. Germline values: CDR1 LGHNA, CDR2 YSLEER. CDR3 sequence: CASSQGQGNQPQHF. CDR3 bases: TGCGCCAGCAGCCAAGGACAGGGGAATCAGCCCCAGCATTTT.

J is TRBJ1-1 and V is TRBV7-9, with 9 bases aligning to TRBD1. With 5 bases clipped from V and 4 bases from J, the junction kept 8 bases outside the gene matches. There are 15 residues in the CDR3. Germline V gene lookup returns CDR1 SEHNR and CDR2 FQNEAQ (reference sequence). DNA for the CDR3: TGTGCCAGCAGCCTGCAACAGGGGGCGGGCACTGAAGCTTTCTTT. It is translated as CASSLQQGAGTEAFF.

This clone was recorded only once. The gene calls are TRBV10-3 and TRBJ2-5; D not resolved. The CDR3 has 12 residues. The V and J ends lost 2 bases and 1 base respectively, with 2 bases between them. From germline, CDR1 is ENHRY and CDR2 SYGVKD. The CDR3 protein is CAISEPQETQYF. The CDR3 DNA reads TGTGCCATCAGTGAGCCCCAAGAGACCCAGTACTTC.

This chain uses TRBV4-3 with TRBJ1-1; no clear D. There are 13 residues in the CDR3. The germline V gene encodes CDR1 LGHNA and CDR2 YSLEER. V gave up 0 bases and J gave up 10 bases, with 12 bases separating them. The CDR3 here is CASSQDNGARAFF. The CDR3 region has the DNA TGCGCCAGCAGCCAAGATAATGGAGCTAGAGCTTTCTTT.

CDR3 residues: CASSAQSGEGAGPGELFF. CDR3 DNA: TGTGCCAGCAGCGCCCAATCAGGGGAAGGGGCAGGTCCCGGGGAGCTGTTTTTT. The genes are TRBV9 and TRBJ2-2; weak D call: TRBD1 (6 bases). Germline CDR1 is SGDLS and CDR2 is YYNGEE. Trimming took 3 bases from V and 6 from J, leaving 24 bases between them. This CDR3 is built from 18 residues.

This clone was seen a handful of times. The J gene is TRBJ1-1, the V gene TRBV30, with 7 bases matching TRBD1. CDR1 is GTSNPN and CDR2 is SVGIG in the germline V gene (reference sequence). There are 13 residues in the CDR3. Trimming removed 3 bases from V and 4 bases from J; junction bases left unmatched: 5. This chain's CDR3 is CAWSLYRGTEAFF. CDR3 DNA: TGTGCCTGGAGCCTATACAGGGGCACTGAAGCTTTCTTT.

V is TRBV30 and J is TRBJ2-7; maybe TRBD2 (6 bases). The CDR3 is made up of 15 amino acids. Looked up from germline, CDR1 is GTSNPN and CDR2 is SVGIG (reference sequence). Trimming pared 2 bases from V and 1 base from J, leaving 15 bases between. CDR3 sequence: CAWSYGSGLSYEQYF. CDR3 bases: TGTGCCTGGAGTTACGGATCGGGACTTTCCTACGAGCAGTACTTC.

A few counts support this clone. CDR3 amino acids: CASSLAPGAEQYF. The CDR3, as DNA: TGTGCCAGCAGCTTAGCACCCGGGGCCGAGCAGTACTTC. The chain couples TRBV11-2 to TRBJ2-7; D may be TRBD1 or TRBD2 (5 bases each). This CDR3 is built from 13 residues. V gave up 1 base and J gave up 6 bases, with 10 bases separating them. Per germline, CDR1 SGHAT and CDR2 FQNNGV.

This chain connects TRBV7-2 to TRBJ2-3, with D perhaps matching TRBD1 or TRBD2 (5 bases each). The CDR3 is 14 residues long. V lost 3 bases and J 6 bases, leaving 13 bases between the germline ends. Germline values: CDR1 SGHTA, CDR2 FQGNSA. The chain's CDR3 is CASSFPGRLDTQYF. The CDR3 coding sequence is TGTGCCAGCAGCTTTCCGGGACGCCTGGATACGCAGTATTTT.

The rearrangement links TRBV29-1 to TRBJ2-1; D might be TRBD1 (5 bases). Looked up from germline, CDR1 is SQVTM and CDR2 is ANQGSEA. The CDR3 sequence is 13 residues long. Deletions cut 4 bases from V and 0 bases from J, with 7 bases between. The CDR3 reads CSVGQSSYNEQFF. CDR3 sequence (DNA): TGCAGCGTTGGACAGAGCTCCTACAATGAGCAGTTCTTC.

The V and J genes are TRBV13 and TRBJ2-6, with D possibly being TRBD1 (6 bases). V shed 5 bases and J shed 0 bases, with 17 bases lying between them. The CDR3 is 18 amino acids. Germline lookup yields CDR1 PRHDT and CDR2 FYEKMQ (reference sequence). The CDR3 is CASSRPGHKYSGANVLTF. The CDR3 DNA is TGTGCCAGCAGCCGTCCGGGACACAAATACTCTGGGGCCAACGTCCTGACTTTC.

The rearrangement uses TRBV7-8 and TRBJ2-7; the match to TRBD1 covers 8 bases. The CDR3 extends over 12 amino acids. The junction had 3 bases not matched to a gene; V was cut back by 5 bases and J by 6 bases. Germline loops: CDR1 SGHVS, CDR2 FQNEAQ. CDR3 nucleotides: TGTGCCAGCAGCGATACAGGGGGCGAGCAGTACTTC. Translated: CASSDTGGEQYF.